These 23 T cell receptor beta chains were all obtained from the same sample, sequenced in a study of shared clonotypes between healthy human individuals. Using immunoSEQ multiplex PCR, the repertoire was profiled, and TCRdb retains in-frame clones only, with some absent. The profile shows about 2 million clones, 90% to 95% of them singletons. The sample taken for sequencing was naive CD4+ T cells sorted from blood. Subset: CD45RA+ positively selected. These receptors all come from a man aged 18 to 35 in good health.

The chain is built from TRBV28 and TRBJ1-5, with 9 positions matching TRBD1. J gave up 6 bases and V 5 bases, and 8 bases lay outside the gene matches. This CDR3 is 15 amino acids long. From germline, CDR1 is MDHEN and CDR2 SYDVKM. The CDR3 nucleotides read TGTGCCAGCAGTCCGGGACAGGGAAGGAGTCAGCCCCAGCATTTT. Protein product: CASSPGQGRSQPQHF.

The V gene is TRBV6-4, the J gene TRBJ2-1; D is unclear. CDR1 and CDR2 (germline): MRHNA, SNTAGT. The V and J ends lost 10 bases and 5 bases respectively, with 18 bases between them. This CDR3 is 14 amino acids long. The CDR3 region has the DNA TGTGCCAAGTCGAATCTCCCGGTAAACAATGAGCAGTTCTTC. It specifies CAKSNLPVNNEQFF.

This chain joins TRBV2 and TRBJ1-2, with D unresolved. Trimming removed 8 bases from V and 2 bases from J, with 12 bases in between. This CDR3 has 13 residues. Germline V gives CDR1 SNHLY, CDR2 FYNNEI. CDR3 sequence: CASSWQENYGYTF. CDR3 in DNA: TGTGCCAGCTCTTGGCAGGAAAACTATGGCTACACCTTC.

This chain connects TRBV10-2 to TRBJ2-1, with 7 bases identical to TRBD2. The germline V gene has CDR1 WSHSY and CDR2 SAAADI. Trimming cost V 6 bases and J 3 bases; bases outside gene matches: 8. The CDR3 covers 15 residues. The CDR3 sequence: CASRYSGAYYNEQFF. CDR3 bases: TGCGCCAGCAGATACAGCGGGGCTTACTACAATGAGCAGTTCTTC.

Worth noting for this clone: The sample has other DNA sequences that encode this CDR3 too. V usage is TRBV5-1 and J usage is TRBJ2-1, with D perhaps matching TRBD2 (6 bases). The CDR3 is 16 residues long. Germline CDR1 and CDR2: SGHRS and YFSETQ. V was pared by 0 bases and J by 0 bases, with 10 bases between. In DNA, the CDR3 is TGCGCCAGCAGCTTGGGCCGGGGGAGCTCCTACAATGAGCAGTTCTTC. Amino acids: CASSLGRGSSYNEQFF.

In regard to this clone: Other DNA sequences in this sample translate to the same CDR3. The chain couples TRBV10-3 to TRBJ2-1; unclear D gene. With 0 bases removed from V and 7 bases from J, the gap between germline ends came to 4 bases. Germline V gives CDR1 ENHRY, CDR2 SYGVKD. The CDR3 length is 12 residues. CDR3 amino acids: CAISESRNEQFF. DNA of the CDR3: TGTGCCATCAGTGAGTCTAGAAATGAGCAGTTCTTC.

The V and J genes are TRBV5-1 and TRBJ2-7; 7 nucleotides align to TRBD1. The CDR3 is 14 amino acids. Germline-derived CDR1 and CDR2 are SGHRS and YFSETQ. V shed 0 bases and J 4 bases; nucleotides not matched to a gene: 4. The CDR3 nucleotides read TGCGCCAGCAGCTTGGGGGACAGCTTATACGAGCAGTACTTC. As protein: CASSLGDSLYEQYF.

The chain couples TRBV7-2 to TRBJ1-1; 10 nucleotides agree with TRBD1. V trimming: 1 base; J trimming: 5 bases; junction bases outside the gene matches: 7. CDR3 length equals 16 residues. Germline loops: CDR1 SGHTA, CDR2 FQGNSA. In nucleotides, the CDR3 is TGTGCCAGCAGCTTAGTTGGGACAGGGGCGGGGACTGAAGCTTTCTTT. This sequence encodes CASSLVGTGAGTEAFF. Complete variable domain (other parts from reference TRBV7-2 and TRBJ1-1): GAGVSQSPSNKVTEKGKDVELRCDPISGHTALYWYRQSLGQGLEFLIYFQGNSAPDKSGLPSDRFSAERTGGSVSTLTIQRTQQEDSAVYLCASSLVGTGAGTEAFFGQGTRLTVV.

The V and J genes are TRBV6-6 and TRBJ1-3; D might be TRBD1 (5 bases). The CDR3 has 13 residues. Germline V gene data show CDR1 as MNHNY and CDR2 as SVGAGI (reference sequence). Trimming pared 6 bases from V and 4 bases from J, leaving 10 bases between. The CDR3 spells CASRQGQGNTIYF. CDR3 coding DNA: TGTGCCAGCAGGCAGGGCCAAGGAAACACCATATATTTT.

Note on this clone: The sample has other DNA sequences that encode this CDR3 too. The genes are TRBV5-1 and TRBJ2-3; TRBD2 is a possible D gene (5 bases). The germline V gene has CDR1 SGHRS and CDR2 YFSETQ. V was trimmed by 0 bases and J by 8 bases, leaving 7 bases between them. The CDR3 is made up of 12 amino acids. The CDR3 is CASSLDRGTQYF. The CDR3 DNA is TGCGCCAGCAGCTTGGATCGGGGTACGCAGTATTTT.

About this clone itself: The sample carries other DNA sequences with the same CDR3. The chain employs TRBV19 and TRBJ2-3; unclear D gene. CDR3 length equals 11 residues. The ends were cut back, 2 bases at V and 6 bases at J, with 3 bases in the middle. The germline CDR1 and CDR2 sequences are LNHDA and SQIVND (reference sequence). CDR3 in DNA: TGTGCCAGTAGTATAACTGATACGCAGTATTTT. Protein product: CASSITDTQYF.

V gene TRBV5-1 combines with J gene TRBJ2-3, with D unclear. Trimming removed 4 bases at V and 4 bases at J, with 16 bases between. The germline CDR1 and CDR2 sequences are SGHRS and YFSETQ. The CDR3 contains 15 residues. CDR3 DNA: TGCGCCAGCAGCCATGGGCGCGGAGTCTCAGATACGCAGTATTTT. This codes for CASSHGRGVSDTQYF.

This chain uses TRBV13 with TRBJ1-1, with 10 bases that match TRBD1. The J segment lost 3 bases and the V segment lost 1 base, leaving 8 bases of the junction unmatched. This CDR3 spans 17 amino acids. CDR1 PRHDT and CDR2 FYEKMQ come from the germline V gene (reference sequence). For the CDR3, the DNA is TGTGCCAGCAGCTTAGAGGCCGACAGGGGGCTTGACACTGAAGCTTTCTTT. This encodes CASSLEADRGLDTEAFF.

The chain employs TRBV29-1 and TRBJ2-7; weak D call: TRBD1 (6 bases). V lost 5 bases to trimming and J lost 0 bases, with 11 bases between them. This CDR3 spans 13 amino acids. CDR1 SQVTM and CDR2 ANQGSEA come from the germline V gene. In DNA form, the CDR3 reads TGCAGCGTTTCGGAAGGGGGCTCCTACGAGCAGTACTTC. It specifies CSVSEGGSYEQYF.

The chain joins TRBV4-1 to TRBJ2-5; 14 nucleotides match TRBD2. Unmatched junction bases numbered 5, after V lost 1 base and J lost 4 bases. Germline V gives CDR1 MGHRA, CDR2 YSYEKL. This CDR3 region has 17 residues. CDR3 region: CASSQGTGLAGVETQYF. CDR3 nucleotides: TGCGCCAGCAGCCAAGGGACGGGACTAGCGGGAGTAGAGACCCAGTACTTC.

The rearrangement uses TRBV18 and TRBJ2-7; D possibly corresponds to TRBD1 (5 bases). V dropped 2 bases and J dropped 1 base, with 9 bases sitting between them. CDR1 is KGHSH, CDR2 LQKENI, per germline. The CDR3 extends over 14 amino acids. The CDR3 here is CASSPVRGSYEQYF. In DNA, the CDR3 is TGTGCCAGCTCACCAGTTAGGGGTTCCTACGAGCAGTACTTC.

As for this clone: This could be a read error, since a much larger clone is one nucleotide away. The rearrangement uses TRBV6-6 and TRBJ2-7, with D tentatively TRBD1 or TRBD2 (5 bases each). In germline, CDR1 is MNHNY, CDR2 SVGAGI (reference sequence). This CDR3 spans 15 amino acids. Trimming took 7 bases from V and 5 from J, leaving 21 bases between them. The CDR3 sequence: CASTLAGKGSHEQYF. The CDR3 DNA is TGTGCCAGCACCCTCGCGGGCAAGGGGTCTCACGAGCAGTACTTC.

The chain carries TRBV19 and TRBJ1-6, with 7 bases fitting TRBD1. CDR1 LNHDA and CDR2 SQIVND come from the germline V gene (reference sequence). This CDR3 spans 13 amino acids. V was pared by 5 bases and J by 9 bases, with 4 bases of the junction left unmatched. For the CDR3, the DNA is TGTGCCAGTAGTTTAGGGGGCCCTTCACCCCTCCACTTT. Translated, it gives CASSLGGPSPLHF.

The CDR3 region has the DNA TGTGCCAGCAGCCACAGGGGTCGGAAAAGGAACACTGAAGCTTTCTTT. Protein: CASSHRGRKRNTEAFF. The chain has TRBV14 and TRBJ1-1, with a possible D match to TRBD1 (6 bases). V gave up 3 bases and J gave up 1 base, with 15 bases separating them. The CDR3 has 16 residues. Germline CDR1 SGHDN, CDR2 FVKESK.

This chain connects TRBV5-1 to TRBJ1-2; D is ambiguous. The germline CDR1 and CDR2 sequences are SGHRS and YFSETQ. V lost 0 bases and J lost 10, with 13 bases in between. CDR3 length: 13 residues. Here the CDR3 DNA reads TGCGCCAGCAGCTTGGCCGGTGGAGATGACTACACCTTC. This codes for CASSLAGGDDYTF.

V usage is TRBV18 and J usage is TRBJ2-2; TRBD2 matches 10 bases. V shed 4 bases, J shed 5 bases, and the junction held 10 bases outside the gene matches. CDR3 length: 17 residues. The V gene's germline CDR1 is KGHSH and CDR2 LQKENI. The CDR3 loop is CASSLMGTSGKTGELFF. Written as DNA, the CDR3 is TGTGCCAGCTCACTTATGGGAACTAGCGGGAAAACCGGGGAGCTGTTTTTT.

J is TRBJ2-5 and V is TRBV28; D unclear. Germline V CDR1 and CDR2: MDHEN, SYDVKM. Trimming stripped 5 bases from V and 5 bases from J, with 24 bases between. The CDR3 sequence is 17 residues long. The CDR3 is CASSALNAPVDVETQYF. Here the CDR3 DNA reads TGTGCCAGCAGTGCCTTGAATGCCCCTGTAGATGTGGAGACCCAGTACTTC.

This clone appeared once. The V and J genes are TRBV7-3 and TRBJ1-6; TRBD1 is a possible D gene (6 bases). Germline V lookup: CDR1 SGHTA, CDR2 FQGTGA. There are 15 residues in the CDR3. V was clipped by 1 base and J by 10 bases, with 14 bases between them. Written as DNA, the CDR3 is TGTGCCAGCAGCTTAAGGCCCAGGGGAAGATCACCCCTCCACTTT. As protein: CASSLRPRGRSPLHF.